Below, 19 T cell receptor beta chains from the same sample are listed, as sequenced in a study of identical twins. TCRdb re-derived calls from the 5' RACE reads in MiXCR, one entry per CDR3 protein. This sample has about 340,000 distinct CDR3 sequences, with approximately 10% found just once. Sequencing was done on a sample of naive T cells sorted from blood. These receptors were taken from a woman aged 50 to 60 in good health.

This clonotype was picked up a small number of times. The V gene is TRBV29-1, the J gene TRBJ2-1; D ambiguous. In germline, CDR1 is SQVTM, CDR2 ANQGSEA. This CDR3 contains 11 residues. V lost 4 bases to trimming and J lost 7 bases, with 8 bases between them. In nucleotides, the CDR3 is TGCAGCGTTGGGATAATAAATGAGCAGTTCTTC. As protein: CSVGIINEQFF.

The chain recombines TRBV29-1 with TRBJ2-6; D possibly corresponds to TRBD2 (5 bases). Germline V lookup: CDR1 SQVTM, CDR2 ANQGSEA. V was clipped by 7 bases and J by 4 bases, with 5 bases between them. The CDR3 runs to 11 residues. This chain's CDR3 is CSAGGANVLTF. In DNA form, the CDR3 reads TGCAGCGCGGGGGGGGCCAACGTCCTGACTTTC.

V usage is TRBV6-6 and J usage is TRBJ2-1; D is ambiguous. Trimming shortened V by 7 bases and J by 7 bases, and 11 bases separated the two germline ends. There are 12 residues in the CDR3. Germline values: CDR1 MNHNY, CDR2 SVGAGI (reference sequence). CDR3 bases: TGTGCCAGCACCCACCAAACTAATGAGCAGTTCTTC. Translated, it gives CASTHQTNEQFF.

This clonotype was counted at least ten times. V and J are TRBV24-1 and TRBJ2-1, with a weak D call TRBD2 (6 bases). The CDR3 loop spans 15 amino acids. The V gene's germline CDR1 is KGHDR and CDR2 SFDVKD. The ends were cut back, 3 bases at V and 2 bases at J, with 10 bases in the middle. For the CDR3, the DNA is TGTGCCACCAGTGATGACGGGAGAACCTACAATGAGCAGTTCTTC. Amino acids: CATSDDGRTYNEQFF.

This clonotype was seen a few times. The CDR3 sequence: CASRRSVGDTEAFF. DNA for the CDR3: TGTGCCAGCAGGCGGTCAGTCGGGGACACTGAAGCTTTCTTT. V gene TRBV7-9 combines with J gene TRBJ1-1; D is unresolved. CDR3 length: 14 residues. V shed 6 bases and J shed 3 bases, with 14 bases lying between them. Germline V gives CDR1 SEHNR, CDR2 FQNEAQ (reference sequence).

This CDR3 is CASSQDRSGRSYNEQFF. DNA of the CDR3: TGTGCCAGCAGCCAAGATCGATCGGGTAGGTCCTACAATGAGCAGTTCTTC. The chain combines TRBV3-1 with TRBJ2-1; D remains unclear. CDR1 and CDR2 (germline): LGHDT, YNNKEL (reference sequence). V gave up 0 bases and J gave up 1 base, with 13 bases separating them. The CDR3 is 17 amino acids.

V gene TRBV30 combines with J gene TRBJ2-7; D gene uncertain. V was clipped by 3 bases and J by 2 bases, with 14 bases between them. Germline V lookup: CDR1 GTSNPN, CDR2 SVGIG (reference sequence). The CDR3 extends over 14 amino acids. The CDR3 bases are TGTGCCTGGAGCTATGGCGGCACTACCTACGAGCAGTACTTC. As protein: CAWSYGGTTYEQYF.

CDR3 in DNA: TGTGCCAGCAGCCGTCACGTAGCTGGAAACACCGGGGAGCTGTTTTTT. Translating gives CASSRHVAGNTGELFF. The chain is built from TRBV3-1 and TRBJ2-2; D not resolved. CDR1 and CDR2 from the germline V gene are LGHDT and YNNKEL (reference sequence). The V end was cut by 4 bases, the J end by 2 bases, with 14 bases between. The CDR3 has 16 residues.

The DNA for the CDR3 is TGTGCCAGTAGTTCCGGGACACCCTACGGGGAGCTGTTTTTT. Translating gives CASSSGTPYGELFF. The V gene is TRBV19, the J gene TRBJ2-2, with a possible D match to TRBD1 (6 bases). Germline loops: CDR1 LNHDA, CDR2 SQIVND (reference sequence). This CDR3 region has 14 residues. The V end lost 5 bases, the J end lost 7 bases, and 14 bases lay between the germline ends.

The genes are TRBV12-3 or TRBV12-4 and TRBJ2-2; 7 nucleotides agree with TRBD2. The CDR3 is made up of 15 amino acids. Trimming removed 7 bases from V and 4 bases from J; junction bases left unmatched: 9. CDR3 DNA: TGTGCCAGCAATATGAGACTAGCCGGCACCGGGGAGCTGTTTTTT. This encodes CASNMRLAGTGELFF.

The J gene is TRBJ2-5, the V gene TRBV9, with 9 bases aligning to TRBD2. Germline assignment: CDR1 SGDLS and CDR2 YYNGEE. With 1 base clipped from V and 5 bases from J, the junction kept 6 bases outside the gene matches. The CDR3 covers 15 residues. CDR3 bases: TGTGCCAGCAGCGTAATTGCTAGCGGGACGGAGACCCAGTACTTC. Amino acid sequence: CASSVIASGTETQYF. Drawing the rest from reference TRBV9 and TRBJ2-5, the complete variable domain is DSGVTQTPKHLITATGQRVTLRCSPRSGDLSVYWYQQSLDQGLQFLIQYYNGEERAKGNILERFSAQQFPDLHSELNLSSLELGDSALYFCASSVIASGTETQYFGPGTRLLVL.

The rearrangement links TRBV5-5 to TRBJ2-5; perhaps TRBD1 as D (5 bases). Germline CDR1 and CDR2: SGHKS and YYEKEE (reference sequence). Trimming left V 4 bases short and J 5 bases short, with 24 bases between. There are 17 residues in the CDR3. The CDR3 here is CASSRYPLVLGRETQYF. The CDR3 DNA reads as TGTGCCAGCAGCCGGTATCCCTTAGTGTTGGGGCGGGAGACCCAGTACTTC.

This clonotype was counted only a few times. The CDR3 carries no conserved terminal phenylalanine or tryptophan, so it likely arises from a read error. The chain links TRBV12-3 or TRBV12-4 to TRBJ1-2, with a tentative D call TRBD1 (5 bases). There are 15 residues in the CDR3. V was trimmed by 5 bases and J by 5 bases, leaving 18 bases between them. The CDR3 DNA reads TGTGCCAGCAGTCCTAAGGCCAGGGCAGGGTATGGCTACACCTGC. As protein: CASSPKARAGYGYTC.

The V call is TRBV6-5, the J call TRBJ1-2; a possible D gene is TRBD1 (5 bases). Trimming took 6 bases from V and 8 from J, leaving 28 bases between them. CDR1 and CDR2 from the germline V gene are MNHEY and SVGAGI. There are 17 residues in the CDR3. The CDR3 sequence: CASSPLIEAGLEKGYTF. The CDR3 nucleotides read TGTGCCAGCAGCCCGCTAATCGAGGCAGGGTTGGAGAAGGGCTACACCTTC.

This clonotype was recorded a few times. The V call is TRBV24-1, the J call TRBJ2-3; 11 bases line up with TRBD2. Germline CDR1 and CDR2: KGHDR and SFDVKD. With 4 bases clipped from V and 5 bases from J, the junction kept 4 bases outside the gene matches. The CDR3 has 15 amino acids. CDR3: CATSELAGAIDTQYF. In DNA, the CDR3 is TGTGCCACCAGTGAACTAGCGGGAGCGATAGATACGCAGTATTTT.

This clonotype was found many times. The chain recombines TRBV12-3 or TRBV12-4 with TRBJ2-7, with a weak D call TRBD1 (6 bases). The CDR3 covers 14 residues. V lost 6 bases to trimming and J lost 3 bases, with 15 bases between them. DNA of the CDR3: TGTGCCAGCAGCCCCGGACAGCTAAACTACGAGCAGTACTTC. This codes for CASSPGQLNYEQYF.

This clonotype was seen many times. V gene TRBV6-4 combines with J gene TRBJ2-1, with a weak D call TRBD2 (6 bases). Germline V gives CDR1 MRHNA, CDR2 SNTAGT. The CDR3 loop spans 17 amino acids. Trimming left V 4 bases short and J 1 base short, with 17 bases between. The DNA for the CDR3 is TGTGCCAGCAGTGTTACCCTAGCGCCCGTTTCCTACAATGAGCAGTTCTTC. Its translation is CASSVTLAPVSYNEQFF.

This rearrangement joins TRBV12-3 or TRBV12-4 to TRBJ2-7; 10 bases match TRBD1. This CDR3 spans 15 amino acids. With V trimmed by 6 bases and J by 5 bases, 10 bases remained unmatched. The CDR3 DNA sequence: TGTGCCAGCAGCCCCCTAGGGACAGGGGTCAACGAGCAGTACTTC. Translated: CASSPLGTGVNEQYF.

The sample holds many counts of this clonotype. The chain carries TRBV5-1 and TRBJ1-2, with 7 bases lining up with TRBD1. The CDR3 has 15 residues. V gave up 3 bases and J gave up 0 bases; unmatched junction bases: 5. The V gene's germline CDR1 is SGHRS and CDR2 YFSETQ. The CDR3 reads CASSYTGEANYGYTF. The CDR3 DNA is TGCGCCAGCAGCTACACAGGGGAAGCTAACTATGGCTACACCTTC.